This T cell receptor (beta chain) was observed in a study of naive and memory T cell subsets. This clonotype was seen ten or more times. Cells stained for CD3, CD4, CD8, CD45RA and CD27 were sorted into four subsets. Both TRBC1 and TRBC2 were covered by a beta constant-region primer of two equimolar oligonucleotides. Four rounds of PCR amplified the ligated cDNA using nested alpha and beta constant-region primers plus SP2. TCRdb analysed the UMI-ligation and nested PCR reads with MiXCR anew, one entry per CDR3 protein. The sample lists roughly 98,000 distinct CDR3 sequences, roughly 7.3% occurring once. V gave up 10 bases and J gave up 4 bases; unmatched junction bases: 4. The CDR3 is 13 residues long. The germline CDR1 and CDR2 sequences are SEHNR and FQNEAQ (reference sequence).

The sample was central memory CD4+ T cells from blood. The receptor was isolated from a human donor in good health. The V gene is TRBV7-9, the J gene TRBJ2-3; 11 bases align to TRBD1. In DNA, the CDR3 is TGTGCCACGGACAGGGGGCAAGCAGATACGCAGTATTTT. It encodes CATDRGQADTQYF.